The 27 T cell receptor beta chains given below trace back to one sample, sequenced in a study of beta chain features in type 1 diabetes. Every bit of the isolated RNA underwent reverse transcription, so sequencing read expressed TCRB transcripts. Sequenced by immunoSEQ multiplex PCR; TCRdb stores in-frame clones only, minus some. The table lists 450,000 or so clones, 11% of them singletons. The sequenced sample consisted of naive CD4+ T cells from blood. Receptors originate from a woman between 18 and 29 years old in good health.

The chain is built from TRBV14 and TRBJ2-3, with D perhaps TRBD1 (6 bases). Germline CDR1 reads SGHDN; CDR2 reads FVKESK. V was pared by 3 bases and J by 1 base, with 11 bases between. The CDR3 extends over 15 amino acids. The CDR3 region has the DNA TGTGCCAGCAGCCACGACAGGATGCGCACAGATACGCAGTATTTT. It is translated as CASSHDRMRTDTQYF. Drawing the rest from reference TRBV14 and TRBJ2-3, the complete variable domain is EAGVTQFPSHSVIEKGQTVTLRCDPISGHDNLYWYRRVMGKEIKFLLHFVKESKQDESGMPNNRFLAERTGGTYSTLKVQPAELEDSGVYFCASSHDRMRTDTQYFGPGTRLTVL.

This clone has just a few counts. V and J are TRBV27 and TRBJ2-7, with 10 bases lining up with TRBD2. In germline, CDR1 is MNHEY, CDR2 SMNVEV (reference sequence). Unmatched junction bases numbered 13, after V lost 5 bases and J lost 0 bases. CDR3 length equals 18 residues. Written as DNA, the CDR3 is TGTGCCAGCAGTCGCCACCAACAGACTAGCGGGCGCTCCTACGAGCAGTACGTC. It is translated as CASSRHQQTSGRSYEQYV.

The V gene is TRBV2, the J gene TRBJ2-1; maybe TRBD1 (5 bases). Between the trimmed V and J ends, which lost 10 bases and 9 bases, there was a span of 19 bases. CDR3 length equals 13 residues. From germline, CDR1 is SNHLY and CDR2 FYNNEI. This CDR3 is CATQTRGTGEQFF. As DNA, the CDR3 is TGTGCCACCCAGACAAGGGGCACGGGTGAGCAGTTCTTC.

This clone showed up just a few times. CDR3 loop: CASSQVIAAPGSTDTQYF. DNA of the CDR3: TGCGCCAGCAGCCAAGTTATAGCGGCCCCAGGTAGCACAGATACGCAGTATTTT. The V gene is TRBV4-1, the J gene TRBJ2-3; tentative D call: TRBD2 (6 bases). From germline, CDR1 is MGHRA and CDR2 YSYEKL. The CDR3 runs to 18 residues. V gave up 1 base and J gave up 0 bases, with 17 bases separating them.

CDR3 in amino acids: CASSPPGGSFSTYEQYV. The CDR3 bases are TGCGCCAGCAGTCCACCAGGGGGGTCCTTCAGTACCTACGAGCAGTACGTC. J is TRBJ2-7 and V is TRBV23-1; D is possibly TRBD1 (7 bases). TRBV23-1 is placed among ORFs of uncertain function. The CDR3 covers 17 residues. Trimming cost V 4 bases and J 2 bases, with 21 bases left between them.

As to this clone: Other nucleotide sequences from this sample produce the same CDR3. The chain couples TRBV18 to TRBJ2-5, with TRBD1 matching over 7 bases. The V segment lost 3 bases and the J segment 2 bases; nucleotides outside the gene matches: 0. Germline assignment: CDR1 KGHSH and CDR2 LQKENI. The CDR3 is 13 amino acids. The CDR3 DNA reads TGTGCCAGCTCACCGGGACAGCAAGAGACCCAGTACTTC. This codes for CASSPGQQETQYF. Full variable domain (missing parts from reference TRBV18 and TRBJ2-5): NAGVMQNPRHLVRRRGQEARLRCSPMKGHSHVYWYRQLPEEGLKFMVYLQKENIIDESGMPKERFSAEFPKEGPSILRIQQVVRGDSAAYFCASSPGQQETQYFGPGTRLLVL.

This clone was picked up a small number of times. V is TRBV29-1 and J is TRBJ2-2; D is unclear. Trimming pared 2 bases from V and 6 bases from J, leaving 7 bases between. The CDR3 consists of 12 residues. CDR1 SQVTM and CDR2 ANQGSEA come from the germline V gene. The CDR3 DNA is TGCAGCGTTGAATTCGTTTCCGGGGAGCTGTTTTTT. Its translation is CSVEFVSGELFF.

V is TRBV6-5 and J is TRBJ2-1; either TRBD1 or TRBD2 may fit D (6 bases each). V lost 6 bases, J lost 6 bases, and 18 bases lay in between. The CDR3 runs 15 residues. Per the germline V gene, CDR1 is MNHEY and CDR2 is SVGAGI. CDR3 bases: TGTGCCAGCAGCTCGTCGGGGGCGCGTTTCAATGAGCAGTTCTTC. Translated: CASSSSGARFNEQFF.

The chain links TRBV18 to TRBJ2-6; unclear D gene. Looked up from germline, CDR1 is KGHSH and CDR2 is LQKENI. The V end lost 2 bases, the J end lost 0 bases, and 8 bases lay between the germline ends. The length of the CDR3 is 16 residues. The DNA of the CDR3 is TGTGCCAGCTCACCATCACAGAACTCTGGGGCCAACGTCCTGACTTTC. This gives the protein CASSPSQNSGANVLTF.

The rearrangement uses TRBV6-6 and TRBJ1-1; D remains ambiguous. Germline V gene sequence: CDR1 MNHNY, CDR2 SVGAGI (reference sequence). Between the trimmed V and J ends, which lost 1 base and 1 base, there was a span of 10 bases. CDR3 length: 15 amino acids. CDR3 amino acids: CASSYLNRWNTEAFF. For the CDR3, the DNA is TGTGCCAGCAGTTACTTGAACCGTTGGAACACTGAAGCTTTCTTT.

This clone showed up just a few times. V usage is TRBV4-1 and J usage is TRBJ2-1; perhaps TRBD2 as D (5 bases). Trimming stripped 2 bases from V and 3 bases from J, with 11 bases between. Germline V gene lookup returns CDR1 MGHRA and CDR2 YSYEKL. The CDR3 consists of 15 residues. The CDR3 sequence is CASSQYGLVYNEQFF. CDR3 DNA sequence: TGCGCCAGCAGCCAATACGGACTGGTCTACAATGAGCAGTTCTTC.

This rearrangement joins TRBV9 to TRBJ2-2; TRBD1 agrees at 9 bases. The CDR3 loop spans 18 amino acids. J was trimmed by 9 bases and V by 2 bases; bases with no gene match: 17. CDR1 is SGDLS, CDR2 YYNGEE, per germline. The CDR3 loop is CASSVGQGSSRGHRELFF. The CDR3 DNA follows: TGTGCCAGCAGCGTCGGACAGGGGAGTTCAAGAGGACACCGGGAGCTGTTTTTT.

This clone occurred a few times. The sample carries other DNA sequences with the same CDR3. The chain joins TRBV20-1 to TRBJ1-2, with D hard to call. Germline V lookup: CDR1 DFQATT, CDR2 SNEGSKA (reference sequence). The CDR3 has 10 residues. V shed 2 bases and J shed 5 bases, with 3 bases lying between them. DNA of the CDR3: TGCAGTGCTAGAAATTATGGCTACACCTTC. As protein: CSARNYGYTF.

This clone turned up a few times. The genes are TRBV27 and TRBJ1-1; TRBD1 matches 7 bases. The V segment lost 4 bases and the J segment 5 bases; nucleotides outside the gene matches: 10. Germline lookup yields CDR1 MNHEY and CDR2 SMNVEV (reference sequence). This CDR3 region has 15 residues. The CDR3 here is CASSSYPGTVTEAFF. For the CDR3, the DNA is TGTGCCAGCAGTTCCTATCCCGGGACAGTGACTGAAGCTTTCTTT.

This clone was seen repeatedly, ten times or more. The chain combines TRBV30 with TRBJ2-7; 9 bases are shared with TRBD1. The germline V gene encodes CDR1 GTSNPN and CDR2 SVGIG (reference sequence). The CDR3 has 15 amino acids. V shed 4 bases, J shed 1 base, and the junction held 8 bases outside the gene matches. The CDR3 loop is CAWTVGQGFSYEQYF. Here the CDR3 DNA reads TGTGCCTGGACCGTAGGACAGGGGTTTTCCTACGAGCAGTACTTC.

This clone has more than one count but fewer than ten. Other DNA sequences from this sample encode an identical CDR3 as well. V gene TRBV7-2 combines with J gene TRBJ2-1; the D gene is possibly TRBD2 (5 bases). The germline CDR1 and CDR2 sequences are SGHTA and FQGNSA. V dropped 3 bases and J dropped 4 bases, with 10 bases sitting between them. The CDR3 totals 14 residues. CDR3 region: CASSLVPGYNEQFF. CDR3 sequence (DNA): TGTGCCAGCAGCTTGGTTCCGGGATACAATGAGCAGTTCTTC.

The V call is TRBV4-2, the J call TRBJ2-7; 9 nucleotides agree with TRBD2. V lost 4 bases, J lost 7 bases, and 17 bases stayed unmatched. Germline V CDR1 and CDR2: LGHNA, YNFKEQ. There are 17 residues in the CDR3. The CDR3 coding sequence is TGTGCCAGCAGCCCAAGAGGTTCGATAGCGGGAGCTCGAGAGCAGTACTTC. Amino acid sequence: CASSPRGSIAGAREQYF.

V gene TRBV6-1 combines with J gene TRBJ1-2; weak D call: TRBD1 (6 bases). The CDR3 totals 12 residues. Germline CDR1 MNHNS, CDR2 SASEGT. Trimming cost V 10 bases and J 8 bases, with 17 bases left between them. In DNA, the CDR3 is TGTGCCATCCAAAGGACAGCTGAAGGCTACACCTTC. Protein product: CAIQRTAEGYTF.

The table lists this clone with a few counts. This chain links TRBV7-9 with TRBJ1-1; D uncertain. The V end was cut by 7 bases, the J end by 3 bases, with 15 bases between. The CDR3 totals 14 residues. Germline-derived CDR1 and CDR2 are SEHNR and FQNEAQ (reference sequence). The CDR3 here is CASKIKGGDTEAFF. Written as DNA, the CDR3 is TGTGCCAGCAAAATAAAGGGTGGTGACACTGAAGCTTTCTTT.

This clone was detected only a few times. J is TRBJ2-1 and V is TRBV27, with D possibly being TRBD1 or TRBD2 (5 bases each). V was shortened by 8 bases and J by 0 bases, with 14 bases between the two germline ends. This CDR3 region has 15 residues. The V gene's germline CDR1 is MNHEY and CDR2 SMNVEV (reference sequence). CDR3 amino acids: CASRSGRYSYNEQFF. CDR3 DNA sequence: TGTGCCAGCCGCTCGGGACGGTACTCCTACAATGAGCAGTTCTTC.

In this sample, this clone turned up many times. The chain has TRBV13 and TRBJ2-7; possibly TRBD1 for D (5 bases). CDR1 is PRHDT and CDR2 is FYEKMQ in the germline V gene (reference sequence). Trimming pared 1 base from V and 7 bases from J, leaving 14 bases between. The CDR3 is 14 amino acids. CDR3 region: CASSLVRDEWEQYF. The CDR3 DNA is TGTGCCAGCAGCTTAGTCAGGGATGAGTGGGAGCAGTACTTC.

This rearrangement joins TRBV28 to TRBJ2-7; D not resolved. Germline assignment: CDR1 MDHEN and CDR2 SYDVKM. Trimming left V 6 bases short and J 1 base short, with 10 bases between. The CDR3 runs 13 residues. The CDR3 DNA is TGTGCCAGCAGCGTCGACACATCCTACGAGCAGTACGTC. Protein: CASSVDTSYEQYV.

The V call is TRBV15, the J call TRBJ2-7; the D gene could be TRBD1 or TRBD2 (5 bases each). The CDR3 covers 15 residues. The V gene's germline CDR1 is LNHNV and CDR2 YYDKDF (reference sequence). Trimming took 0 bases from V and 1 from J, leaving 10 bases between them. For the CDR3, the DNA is TGTGCCACCAGCAGAGACCGGGACGGGTCCTACGAGCAGTACGTC. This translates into CATSRDRDGSYEQYV.

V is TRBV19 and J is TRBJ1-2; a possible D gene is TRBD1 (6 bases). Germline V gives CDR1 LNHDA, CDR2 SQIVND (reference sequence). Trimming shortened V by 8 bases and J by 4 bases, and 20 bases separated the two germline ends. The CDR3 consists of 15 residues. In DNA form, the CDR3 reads TGTGCCAGTCACCGGACGACAGGTCTGGGCTATGGCTACACCTTC. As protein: CASHRTTGLGYGYTF.

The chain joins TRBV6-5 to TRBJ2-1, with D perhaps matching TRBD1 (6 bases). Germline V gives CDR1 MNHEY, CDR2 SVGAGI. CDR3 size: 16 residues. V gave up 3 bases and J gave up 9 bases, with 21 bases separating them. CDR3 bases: TGTGCCAGCAGTTATCAGGGGACATCTTTCTTTAGTGAGCAGTTCTTC. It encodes CASSYQGTSFFSEQFF.

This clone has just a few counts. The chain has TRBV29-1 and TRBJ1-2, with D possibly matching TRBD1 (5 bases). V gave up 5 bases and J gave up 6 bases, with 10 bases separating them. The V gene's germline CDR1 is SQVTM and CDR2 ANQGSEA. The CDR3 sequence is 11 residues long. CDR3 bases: TGCAGCGTTTTAGGGGCGGATGGCTACACCTTC. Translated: CSVLGADGYTF.

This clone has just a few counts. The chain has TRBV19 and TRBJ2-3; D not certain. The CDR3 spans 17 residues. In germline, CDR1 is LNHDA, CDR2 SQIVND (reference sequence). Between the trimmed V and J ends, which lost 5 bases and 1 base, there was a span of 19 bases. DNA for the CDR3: TGTGCCAGTAGTTTCCCCGCCGCTAATGGCGGCACAGATACGCAGTATTTT. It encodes CASSFPAANGGTDTQYF.